This is a list of T cell receptor beta chains from one sample in a study of T cell repertoires in cytomegalovirus infection. Antigens of these TCRs are unknown. MiXCR, applied by TCRdb to the reads, yields one record per CDR3 protein. The profile shows around 300,000 distinct CDR3 sequences, 20% to 30% of them singletons. The input for sequencing was cultured PBMCs, taken from culture after CMV antigen stimulation. These receptors all come from a human donor in good health (CMV status not recorded). Some clones in this sample may be carry-over from other donors' samples. Both conserved end residues are part of each CDR3. D genes are given only for firm matches. The listing skips clone size in some rows; elsewhere it reads once, few, many or a size class.

j_gene | d_gene | abundance | v_gene | CDR3nt | CDR3aa
TRBJ2-1 | . | . | TRBV28 | TGTGCCAACCCTAGCCTTTGGGGGAATGAGCAGTTCTTC | CANPSLWGNEQFF
TRBJ2-3 | . | many | TRBV7-2 | TGTGCCAGCAGCATAGGGGGGGATACGCAGTATTTT | CASSIGGDTQYF
TRBJ2-3 | . | few | TRBV2 | TGTGCCAGCAGTGTTGTGGGGCCCACAGATACGCAGTATTTT | CASSVVGPTDTQYF
TRBJ2-7 | TRBD2 | few | TRBV20-1 | TGCAGTGCCCCACCCGGCTCTAGCGGGAGGGCCCGCTGGAGTGACGAGCAGTACTTC | CSAPPGSSGRARWSDEQYF
TRBJ2-7 | . | many | TRBV7-2 | TGTGCCAGCAGCTTAGGGCTAGGCGACTCCTACGAGCAGTACTTC | CASSLGLGDSYEQYF
TRBJ2-1 | . | . | TRBV19 | TGTGCCAGTAGAGAGACTCCAAACTACAATGAGCAGTTCTTC | CASRETPNYNEQFF
TRBJ2-7 | TRBD1 | many | TRBV10-3 | TGTGCCATCAGTTTGTCGGGACAGCGCGAGCAGTACTTC | CAISLSGQREQYF
TRBJ1-2 | . | few | TRBV18 | TGTGCCAGCTCACGACTAGAGGGTATAGGCTACACCTTC | CASSRLEGIGYTF
TRBJ2-1 | TRBD2 | . | TRBV7-8 | TGTGCCAGCAGCTTAGCGCCGGGACTAGTTTCCTACAATGAGCAGTTCTTC | CASSLAPGLVSYNEQFF
TRBJ2-3 | TRBD1 | . | TRBV6-1 | TGTGCCAGCAGTTACCTTCAGACAGGGCCCACAGATACGCAGTATTTT | CASSYLQTGPTDTQYF
TRBJ2-5 | . | many | TRBV7-6 | TGTGCCAGCGCGTCCTTGGGGGGCGGAGAGACCCAGTACTTC | CASASLGGGETQYF
TRBJ2-2 | TRBD2 | few | TRBV9 | TGTGCCAGCAGCGTAGCTCTCGCGGGAGGTCCCACCGGGGAGCTGTTTTTT | CASSVALAGGPTGELFF
TRBJ2-7 | . | . | TRBV19 | TGTGCCACCCAGACTAGCTCCTACGAGCAGTACTTC | CATQTSSYEQYF
TRBJ1-6 | . | . | TRBV27 | TGTGCCAGCAGTGACTTCGCCGTCCCGTTATATAATTCACCCCTCCACTTT | CASSDFAVPLYNSPLHF
TRBJ2-1 | TRBD1 | few | TRBV7-3 | TGTGCCAGCAGCGGGACAGGGGAGGGGAATGAGCAGTTCTTC | CASSGTGEGNEQFF
TRBJ2-1 | . | . | TRBV12-5 | TGTGCTAGTGGTTTGTTCCCGGCGGCTGAGCAGTTCTTC | CASGLFPAAEQFF
TRBJ1-2 | . | few | TRBV7-9 | TGTGCCAGCAGCTTATTTCAGGGGAACTATGGCTACACCTTC | CASSLFQGNYGYTF
TRBJ2-2 | . | few | TRBV29-1 | TGCAGCGTTGAAAAGGCCACCTTCCATAACACCGGGGAGCTGTTTTTT | CSVEKATFHNTGELFF
TRBJ2-3 | TRBD2 | . | TRBV7-7 | TGTGCCAGCAGCTTAGAGGCTAGCGGGAGAGGCACAGATACGCAGTATTTT | CASSLEASGRGTDTQYF
TRBJ1-2 | . | . | TRBV6-5 | TGTGCCAGCACCTCATACAGGGTGGAATATGGCTACACCTTC | CASTSYRVEYGYTF
TRBJ2-3 | . | . | TRBV9 | TGTGCCAGCTCGAAGAGCACAGATACGCAGTATTTT | CASSKSTDTQYF
TRBJ2-5 | . | many | TRBV6-2/TRBV6-3 | TGTGCCAGCAGTTCCCCTAATTACCAAGAGACCCAGTACTTC | CASSSPNYQETQYF
TRBJ1-5 | TRBD1 | once | TRBV12-3/TRBV12-4 | TGTGCCAGCAGCCCAGGGGGTGAGCCCCAGCATTTT | CASSPGGEPQHF
TRBJ2-5 | . | many | TRBV7-9 | TGTGCCAGCAGCTTAGCCGGGGCAGCTCTTTTCCAAGAGACCCAGTACTTC | CASSLAGAALFQETQYF
TRBJ2-1 | TRBD2 | . | TRBV4-1 | TGCGCCAGCAGCCAAAGCGGCCCTAGCGGGAGAAATGAGCAGTTCTTC | CASSQSGPSGRNEQFF
TRBJ2-1 | . | few | TRBV7-2 | TGTGCCAGCAGCTTGCTTGGGGGATCCTACAATGAGCAGTTCTTC | CASSLLGGSYNEQFF
TRBJ1-5 | TRBD1 | many | TRBV18 | TGTGCCAGCTCACTTCAGCGACAGGGTGACAATCAGCCCCAGCATTTT | CASSLQRQGDNQPQHF
TRBJ2-2 | TRBD2 | many | TRBV6-5 | TGTGCCAGCAGTTACTCGACTAGCGGGAGCACCGGGGAGCTGTTTTTT | CASSYSTSGSTGELFF
TRBJ2-3 | . | few | TRBV12-5 | TGTGCTAGTGGGAGGATAGCCCCAATCACAGATACGCAGTATTTT | CASGRIAPITDTQYF
TRBJ2-1 | TRBD2 | . | TRBV7-2 | TGTGCCAGCAGCTTAGATTATGGGGGGGGCAATGAGCAGTTCTTC | CASSLDYGGGNEQFF
TRBJ1-6 | . | many | TRBV5-4 | TGTGCCAGCAGCTCTCGGACCGGCCCGGGGTCACCCCTCCACTTT | CASSSRTGPGSPLHF
TRBJ2-1 | TRBD2 | many | TRBV5-1 | TGCGCCAGCAGCGATCCCAGCGGGAGAAGTTACAATGAGCAGTTCTTC | CASSDPSGRSYNEQFF
TRBJ2-1 | . | . | TRBV27 | TGTGCCAGCAGTGTGGGGTATGAGCAGTTCTTC | CASSVGYEQFF
TRBJ1-4 | . | many | TRBV10-3 | TGTGCCATCAGTCGCGGCCTTGCAACTAATGAAAAACTGTTTTTT | CAISRGLATNEKLFF
TRBJ1-1 | . | few | TRBV28 | TGTGCCAGCAGTTTCACCACGGGAGACACTGAAGCTTTCTTT | CASSFTTGDTEAFF
TRBJ2-1 | TRBD2 | . | TRBV6-2/TRBV6-3 | TGTGCCAGCAGGGTAGCGGGAGTACCCTACAATGAGCAGTTCTTC | CASRVAGVPYNEQFF
TRBJ1-6 | TRBD1 | few | TRBV7-8 | TGTGCCAGCAGCCGGGACAGCTACTCCTATAATTCACCCCTCCACTTT | CASSRDSYSYNSPLHF
TRBJ2-1 | . | few | TRBV11-3 | TGTGCCAGCAGCTTAGGCGGGGCGAGCTCCTACAATGAGCAGTTCTTC | CASSLGGASSYNEQFF
TRBJ1-2 | . | few | TRBV19 | TGTGCCAGTAGTGACTATGGCTACACCTTC | CASSDYGYTF
TRBJ2-5 | TRBD2 | . | TRBV30 | TGTGCCTGGAGTGCCTTAGCGGGAGTCCAAGAGACCCAGTACTTC | CAWSALAGVQETQYF
TRBJ2-1 | TRBD2 | . | TRBV7-8 | TGTGCCAGCAGCTTAGGCTGGACTAGCCGACGTAGAGGGGAGCAGTTCTTC | CASSLGWTSRRRGEQFF
TRBJ1-5 | . | few | TRBV7-9 | TGTGCCAGCAGCTCCCCCCATCAGCCCCAGCATTTT | CASSSPHQPQHF
TRBJ2-5 | TRBD1 | . | TRBV6-2/TRBV6-3 | TGTGCCAGCAGCCGGACAGGGGGCGAAGAGACCCAGTACTTC | CASSRTGGEETQYF
TRBJ1-4 | . | few | TRBV7-9 | TGTGCCAGCAGCTACCGGGTCGGAAATGAAAAACTGTTTTTT | CASSYRVGNEKLFF
TRBJ2-1 | . | many | TRBV7-2 | TGTGCCAGCAGCCCCTTTTCCCGGGGCAGCTCCTACAATGAGCAGTTCTTC | CASSPFSRGSSYNEQFF
TRBJ2-1 | TRBD2 | . | TRBV7-3 | TGTGCCAGCAGTAGGGCTAGCGGGAAGGTTGAGCAGTTCTTC | CASSRASGKVEQFF